This T cell receptor (beta chain) was identified during a study of patients and donors after allogeneic stem cell transplantation (dated by TCRdb to about 2020). This clonotype was seen more than once but under ten times. What antigen it recognizes has not been identified. Base qualities are missing; no much larger clone stands one base away. CDR1 PRHDT and CDR2 FYEKMQ were looked up in the germline V gene (reference sequence). The CDR3 starts with the cysteine, ends with the phenylalanine, and has 14 residues. Of the read, only the CDR3 DNA is kept; its 42 bases are in frame from base 1. V and J are truncated by 7 bases and 2 bases respectively, leaving an intervening sequence of 13 bases. The library came from RT-PCR. Sequencing was carried out with a NextSeq 550. The public reads were run again by TCRdb, first through fastp at Q25 and then through MiXCR, and only productive beta chains were kept. Each entry merges the rows of one CDR3 protein and shows their most common DNA and genes. This sample gives 920,000 or so distinct CDR3 sequences in total; under 20% of them show up just once. The top ten clones comprise roughly 6.4% of the sample.

The sequenced material came from blood, either unsorted or a sorted T cell fraction (not recorded which). The sequence derives from a human donor who was either an allogeneic HSCT recipient or a stem cell or donor lymphocyte infusion donor (not recorded which). It is not recorded whose cells these are; they may come from a transplant donor. The V and J genes are TRBV13 and TRBJ2-3; TRBD1 is a weak D gene call, 6 bases matching. CDR3 region: CASKGDTLTDTQYF. At the DNA level, the sequence is TGTGCCAGCAAGGGGGACACCCTCACAGATACGCAGTATTTT.